These 30 T cell receptor beta chains were all obtained from the same sample, sequenced in a study of blood T cell repertoires in COVID-19. The repertoire was sequenced with immunoSEQ multiplex PCR; TCRdb's copy has only in-frame clones and lacks some. The sample lists 140,000 to 150,000 clones, more than 75% seen once, with around 4% in the top ten. Sequenced: peripheral blood. The receptors were gathered from a man aged 60-69 years with acute or convalescent COVID-19.

The rearrangement joins TRBV9 to TRBJ2-1; tentative D call: TRBD1 (6 bases). The length of the CDR3 is 15 residues. V dropped 3 bases and J dropped 9 bases, with 19 bases sitting between them. Germline V CDR1 and CDR2: SGDLS, YYNGEE. Here the CDR3 DNA reads TGTGCCAGCAGCGCCGAACAGTTCGAGGGGGTTGAGCAGTTCTTC. Residues: CASSAEQFEGVEQFF.

The chain is built from TRBV19 and TRBJ1-6; D not resolved. The germline V gene has CDR1 LNHDA and CDR2 SQIVND (reference sequence). This CDR3 contains 13 residues. The V end lost 6 bases, the J end lost 8 bases, and 11 bases lay between the germline ends. The CDR3 nucleotides read TGTGCCAGTAGGATACGGAGGGATTCACCCCTCCACTTT. Its protein is CASRIRRDSPLHF.

J is TRBJ2-7 and V is TRBV28, with a tentative D call TRBD1 (6 bases). V lost 5 bases and J lost 1, with 18 bases in between. Germline lookup yields CDR1 MDHEN and CDR2 SYDVKM. The CDR3 runs 16 residues. The CDR3 protein is CASSPYRRTESYEQYF. As DNA, the CDR3 is TGTGCCAGCAGTCCATACAGACGGACAGAATCCTACGAGCAGTACTTC.

This clone appeared a few times. V is TRBV13 and J is TRBJ2-5, with TRBD2 matching over 7 bases. Losses at the gene ends were 5 bases for V and 5 bases for J; bases not matched to a gene: 8. Looked up from germline, CDR1 is PRHDT and CDR2 is FYEKMQ (reference sequence). The CDR3 has 14 amino acids. This CDR3 reads CASSPRTRGETQYF. Here the CDR3 DNA reads TGTGCCAGCAGCCCTCGGACTAGAGGGGAGACCCAGTACTTC.

The chain joins TRBV27 to TRBJ2-1; TRBD1 matches at 7 bases. The germline V gene encodes CDR1 MNHEY and CDR2 SMNVEV (reference sequence). The CDR3 covers 16 residues. J gave up 3 bases and V 5 bases, and 10 bases lay outside the gene matches. The CDR3 region is CASSPMDRYFYNEQFF. As DNA, the CDR3 is TGTGCCAGCAGTCCAATGGACAGGTACTTCTACAATGAGCAGTTCTTC.

The chain joins TRBV19 to TRBJ1-3; tentative D call: TRBD1 (5 bases). The CDR3 totals 15 residues. Germline V gene data show CDR1 as LNHDA and CDR2 as SQIVND (reference sequence). Trimming shortened V by 11 bases and J by 0 bases, and 17 bases separated the two germline ends. The CDR3 is CASTRGSSSGNTIYF. The CDR3 DNA reads TGTGCCTCGACTAGGGGTTCCAGCTCTGGAAACACCATATATTTT.

This chain connects TRBV20-1 to TRBJ1-1, with D uncertain. The CDR3 runs to 14 residues. CDR1 and CDR2 (germline): DFQATT, SNEGSKA (reference sequence). V was pared by 3 bases and J by 1 base, with 12 bases between. In DNA form, the CDR3 reads TGCAGTGCTAGTGACGCAGGTAGGAACACTGAAGCTTTCTTT. The encoded protein is CSASDAGRNTEAFF.

The chain is built from TRBV6-5 and TRBJ2-7, with 7 bases fitting TRBD1. The CDR3 totals 15 residues. Germline values: CDR1 MNHEY, CDR2 SVGAGI. The J segment lost 7 bases and the V segment lost 6 bases, leaving 15 bases of the junction unmatched. Written as DNA, the CDR3 is TGTGCCAGCAGCGCCGTGGCAGGTTCCAGGGGGGAGCAGTACTTC. Translation: CASSAVAGSRGEQYF.

The chain is built from TRBV24-1 and TRBJ2-3, with D perhaps TRBD2 (5 bases). Trimming cost V 1 base and J 5 bases, with 15 bases left between them. Per the germline V gene, CDR1 is KGHDR and CDR2 is SFDVKD. This CDR3 is built from 16 residues. As DNA, the CDR3 is TGTGCCACCAGTGATTTTAGGGAGTTCAGAGGAGATACGCAGTATTTT. It yields the protein CATSDFREFRGDTQYF.

The chain combines TRBV9 with TRBJ2-1, with a possible D match to TRBD2 (6 bases). Per the germline V gene, CDR1 is SGDLS and CDR2 is YYNGEE. Deletions cut 1 base from V and 1 base from J, with 9 bases between. CDR3 length equals 15 residues. CDR3 sequence reads: CASSVRGLSYNEQFF. CDR3 sequence (DNA): TGTGCCAGCAGCGTACGGGGGTTATCCTACAATGAGCAGTTCTTC.

This clone was counted a single time. This sequence joins TRBV3-1 (or the pseudogene TRBV3-2) and TRBJ2-5; weak D call: TRBD1 (5 bases). CDR3 length: 13 amino acids. Germline V lookup: CDR1 LGHDT, CDR2 YNNKEL (reference sequence). Trimming left V 4 bases short and J 3 bases short, with 9 bases between. This CDR3 is CASSRGAEETQYF. In nucleotides, the CDR3 is TGTGCCAGCAGCCGTGGGGCAGAAGAGACCCAGTACTTC.

The chain carries TRBV9 and TRBJ2-1, with no clear D. In germline, CDR1 is SGDLS, CDR2 YYNGEE. Trimming pared 0 bases from V and 4 bases from J, leaving 11 bases between. The CDR3 runs to 15 residues. This CDR3 reads CASSVVSDPYNEQFF. CDR3 in DNA: TGTGCCAGCAGCGTAGTATCAGATCCTTACAATGAGCAGTTCTTC. The whole variable domain, filled in from reference TRBV9 and TRBJ2-1, reads DSGVTQTPKHLITATGQRVTLRCSPRSGDLSVYWYQQSLDQGLQFLIQYYNGEERAKGNILERFSAQQFPDLHSELNLSSLELGDSALYFCASSVVSDPYNEQFFGPGTRLTVL.

This sequence joins TRBV12-3 or TRBV12-4 and TRBJ2-7; 8 nucleotides match TRBD2. This CDR3 has 13 amino acids. V gave up 6 bases and J gave up 2 bases; unmatched junction bases: 3. The CDR3 protein is CASRRGLAYEQYF. CDR3 coding DNA: TGTGCCAGCAGAAGGGGACTAGCCTACGAGCAGTACTTC.

The count of this clone is one. The chain has TRBV30 and TRBJ2-1; TRBD2 might be the D (6 bases). The length of the CDR3 is 12 residues. Germline-derived CDR1 and CDR2 are GTSNPN and SVGIG (reference sequence). V was clipped by 5 bases and J by 9 bases, with 14 bases between them. CDR3 nucleotides: TGTGCCTGGTCCTTAGCGGCGGGTGAGCAGTTCTTC. Amino acids: CAWSLAAGEQFF.

This clone occurred a few times. The rearrangement joins TRBV16 to TRBJ2-2, with 10 bases fitting TRBD1. This CDR3 is built from 18 residues. J was trimmed by 0 bases and V by 3 bases; bases with no gene match: 7. CDR1 is KGHSY and CDR2 is FQNENV in the germline V gene. The CDR3 loop reads CASSHRPTGGANTGELFF. The CDR3 region has the DNA TGTGCCAGCAGCCATAGGCCGACAGGGGGCGCGAACACCGGGGAGCTGTTTTTT.

This chain links TRBV7-9 with TRBJ2-7; tentative D call: TRBD2 (6 bases). The germline gives CDR1 SEHNR, CDR2 FQNEAQ (reference sequence). Trimming shortened V by 1 base and J by 1 base, and 14 bases separated the two germline ends. The CDR3 is 16 amino acids. For the CDR3, the DNA is TGTGCCAGCAGCTTAGGGGTCTTAGCGGAATCCTACGAGCAGTACTTC. It is translated as CASSLGVLAESYEQYF.

This clone has ten or more counts. V is TRBV7-9 and J is TRBJ1-1; 11 bases line up with TRBD1. With V trimmed by 6 bases and J by 7 bases, 10 bases remained unmatched. The germline V gene has CDR1 SEHNR and CDR2 FQNEAQ (reference sequence). The CDR3 consists of 15 residues. CDR3 amino acids: CASSRTGGGVFEAFF. CDR3 bases: TGTGCCAGCAGTCGGACAGGGGGCGGGGTCTTTGAAGCTTTCTTT.

This clone appeared a few times. The J gene is TRBJ2-7, the V gene TRBV27; maybe TRBD2 (6 bases). Germline CDR1 is MNHEY and CDR2 is SMNVEV (reference sequence). This CDR3 region has 16 residues. The V end was cut by 6 bases, the J end by 4 bases, with 22 bases between. The CDR3: CASSPPWAGRSYEQYF. CDR3 in DNA: TGTGCCAGCAGCCCCCCTTGGGCGGGAAGGAGTTACGAGCAGTACTTC.

The chain has TRBV29-1 and TRBJ2-3; tentative D call: TRBD2 (5 bases). The CDR3 consists of 14 residues. Trimming pared 2 bases from V and 0 bases from J, leaving 9 bases between. Germline loops: CDR1 SQVTM, CDR2 ANQGSEA. CDR3 protein: CSVEFGGSTDTQYF. The DNA for the CDR3 is TGCAGCGTTGAATTCGGCGGGAGCACAGATACGCAGTATTTT.

The chain employs TRBV5-4 and TRBJ2-1; 13 bases fit TRBD2. The V segment lost 1 base and the J segment 7 bases; nucleotides outside the gene matches: 2. Germline values: CDR1 SGHNT, CDR2 YYREEE (reference sequence). CDR3 size: 15 residues. The CDR3 nucleotides read TGTGCCAGCAGCTTGAGACTAGCGGGAGGAAATGAGCAGTTCTTC. Translation gives CASSLRLAGGNEQFF.

This chain uses TRBV7-3 with TRBJ2-2; 14 bases are a match to TRBD2. The V segment lost 6 bases and the J segment 4 bases; nucleotides outside the gene matches: 10. CDR1 is SGHTA, CDR2 FQGTGA, per germline. This CDR3 is 18 amino acids long. CDR3 in amino acids: CASSSRLAGGPGTGELFF. The CDR3 nucleotides read TGTGCCAGCAGTTCCAGACTAGCGGGAGGGCCGGGCACCGGGGAGCTGTTTTTT.

The table lists this clone with a count of one. The chain joins TRBV13 to TRBJ2-3; 11 bases are a match to TRBD2. V trimming: 1 base; J trimming: 1 base; junction bases outside the gene matches: 13. Germline V CDR1 and CDR2: PRHDT, FYEKMQ (reference sequence). This CDR3 contains 20 residues. The CDR3 coding sequence is TGTGCCAGCAGCTTAGCCCCGGGGCTAGCGGGAGGAGGTGGCACAGATACGCAGTATTTT. This gives the protein CASSLAPGLAGGGGTDTQYF.

The V and J genes are TRBV6-2 or TRBV6-3 and TRBJ1-2, with D possibly TRBD1 on 6 matching bases. The V end was cut by 2 bases, the J end by 8 bases, with 12 bases between. CDR1 is MNHEY and CDR2 is SVGEGT in the germline V gene. This CDR3 is 13 amino acids long. CDR3 bases: TGTGCCAGCAGTTACAGGGCAGGGGACGGCTACACCTTC. Translated, it gives CASSYRAGDGYTF.

Comment on this clone: The sample has other DNA sequences that encode this CDR3 too. The chain combines TRBV3-1 (or the pseudogene TRBV3-2) with TRBJ2-1; D perhaps matches TRBD2 (5 bases). This CDR3 region has 14 residues. Between the trimmed V and J ends, which lost 4 bases and 4 bases, there was a span of 11 bases. Germline CDR1 and CDR2: LGHDT and YNNKEL (reference sequence). CDR3 sequence: CASSRREGYNEQFF. CDR3 nucleotide sequence: TGTGCCAGCAGCCGGCGAGAGGGTTACAATGAGCAGTTCTTC.

In DNA, the CDR3 is TGTGCCAGCAGCTTGGCAGGGCCTAGGGGCTACACCTTC. It encodes CASSLAGPRGYTF. The chain joins TRBV5-6 to TRBJ1-2, with D maybe TRBD1 (5 bases). The CDR3 consists of 13 residues. Germline V gene lookup returns CDR1 SGHDT and CDR2 YYEEEE. The V and J ends lost 0 bases and 8 bases respectively, with 11 bases between them.

The V call is TRBV12-3 or TRBV12-4, the J call TRBJ1-4; TRBD1 aligns across 7 bases. The V gene end was trimmed by 9 bases and the J gene end by 7 bases; junction bases not matched to a gene: 8. This CDR3 comprises 13 residues. The CDR3 DNA reads as TGTGCCAGTGGCCGGCAGGGGGGTGAAAAACTGTTTTTT. Protein: CASGRQGGEKLFF.

This clone has a handful of counts. This rearrangement joins TRBV30 to TRBJ2-1, with 7 bases aligning to TRBD2. Germline V lookup: CDR1 GTSNPN, CDR2 SVGIG (reference sequence). Losses at the gene ends were 1 base for V and 5 bases for J; bases not matched to a gene: 2. This CDR3 is 13 amino acids long. The CDR3: CAWSGLADNEQFF. The CDR3 bases are TGTGCCTGGAGTGGACTAGCTGACAATGAGCAGTTCTTC.

This chain uses TRBV5-1 with TRBJ2-7, with D perhaps matching TRBD1 (6 bases). Germline V gene sequence: CDR1 SGHRS, CDR2 YFSETQ. V shed 2 bases and J shed 1 base, with 7 bases lying between them. The CDR3 covers 13 residues. This CDR3 is CASSLGQSYEQYF. In DNA, the CDR3 is TGCGCCAGCAGCTTAGGACAGTCCTACGAGCAGTACTTC.

The gene calls are TRBV7-9 and TRBJ2-1; TRBD1 is a possible D gene (6 bases). Trimming pared 4 bases from V and 9 bases from J, leaving 22 bases between. The CDR3 has 16 amino acids. CDR1 and CDR2 (germline): SEHNR, FQNEAQ (reference sequence). CDR3: CASSSDRRDPMGEQFF. CDR3 nucleotide sequence: TGTGCCAGCAGCTCCGACAGGAGAGACCCTATGGGTGAGCAGTTCTTC.

This clone was picked up a small number of times. The J gene is TRBJ2-7, the V gene TRBV4-2, with 10 bases that match TRBD2. V trimming: 4 bases; J trimming: 4 bases; junction bases outside the gene matches: 7. CDR3 length: 15 amino acids. Germline lookup yields CDR1 LGHNA and CDR2 YNFKEQ. The CDR3 protein is CASSLRWTSGYEQYF. As DNA, the CDR3 is TGTGCCAGCAGCCTTCGCTGGACTAGCGGTTACGAGCAGTACTTC.